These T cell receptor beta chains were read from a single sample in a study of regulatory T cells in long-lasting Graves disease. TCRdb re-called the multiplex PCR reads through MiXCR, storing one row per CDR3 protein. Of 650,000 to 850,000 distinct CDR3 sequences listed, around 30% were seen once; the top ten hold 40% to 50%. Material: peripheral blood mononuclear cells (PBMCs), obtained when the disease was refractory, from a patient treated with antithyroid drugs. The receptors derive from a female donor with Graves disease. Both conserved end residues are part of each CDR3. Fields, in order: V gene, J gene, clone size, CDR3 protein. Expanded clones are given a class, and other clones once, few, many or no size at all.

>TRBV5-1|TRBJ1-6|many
CASSGSGTENSPLHF
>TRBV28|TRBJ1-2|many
CASSQPTGGYGYTF
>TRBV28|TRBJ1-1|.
CASSLTGGNTVAFF
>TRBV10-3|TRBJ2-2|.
CAISDGGNTGELFF
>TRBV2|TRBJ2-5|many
CASRRVSRVETQYF
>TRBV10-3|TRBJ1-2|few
CAISESRDTIYGYTF
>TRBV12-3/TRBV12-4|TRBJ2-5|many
CASSSRETQYF
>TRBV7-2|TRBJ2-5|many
CASSLEAGTETQYF
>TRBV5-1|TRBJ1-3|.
CASSVSPSSGNTIYF
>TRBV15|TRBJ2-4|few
CATSSSPRTGIGSKNIQYF
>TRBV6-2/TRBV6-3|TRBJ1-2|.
CASSYRQGGYTF
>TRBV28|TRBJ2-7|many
CASTPGGGTYEQYF
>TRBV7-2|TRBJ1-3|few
CASSLAESSGNTIYF
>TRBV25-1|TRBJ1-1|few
CASRPLGNTEAFF
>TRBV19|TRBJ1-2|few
CASSARGGSRYNGYTF
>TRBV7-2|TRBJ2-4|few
CASSLAGGPGDIQYF
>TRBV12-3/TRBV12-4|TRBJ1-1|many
CASRAGTANTEAFF
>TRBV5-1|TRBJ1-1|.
CASSLGMKGQGKSTEAFF
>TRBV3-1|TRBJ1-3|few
CASSQDPGTGGASYGNTIYF
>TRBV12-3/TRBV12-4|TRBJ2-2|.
CASSLSWGPANTGELFF
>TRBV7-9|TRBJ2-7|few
CASSLLRFGASYEQYF
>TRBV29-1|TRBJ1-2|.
CSILRQGAGYTF
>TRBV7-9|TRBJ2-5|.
CASSRTSGTRLETQYF
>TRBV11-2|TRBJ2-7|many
CASRGDVPYEQYF
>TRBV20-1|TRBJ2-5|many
CSAPRGGNQETQYF
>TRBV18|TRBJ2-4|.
CASSLVQGDIQYF
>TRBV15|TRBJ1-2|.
CATSRDRGPYYGYTF
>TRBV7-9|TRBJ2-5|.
CASSGLYRPGAGETQYF
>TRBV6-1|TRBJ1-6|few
CASSHKGVSHSPLHF
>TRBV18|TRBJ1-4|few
CASSLDRGGGEKLFF
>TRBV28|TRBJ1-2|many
CASSLPGGDRNYGYTF